The clone carrying this T cell receptor (beta chain) appeared a few times. Its antigen remains unknown. RNA transcripts provided the source from which TCR beta CDR3 regions were amplified. HTBI primers were the set used in a first-round RT-PCR of the TCR CDR3. TCRdb called the multiplex PCR reads again in MiXCR, with one record for every CDR3 protein. The sample comprises around 690,000 distinct CDR3 sequences, around a sixth of which are singletons, and less than 20% rests with the top ten. V shed 0 bases and J shed 1 base, with 15 bases lying between them. This CDR3 comprises 18 residues. Per germline, CDR1 SGHTA and CDR2 FQGTGA. The data were taken from a study of T cells in Graves' hyperthyroidism and ophthalmopathy. Points from the study as a whole: Patients with ophthalmopathy were separated from those with stable hyperthyroidism by a 13 V-J model. Ophthalmopathy onset followed model prediction by a median approximately seven months.

No progression to ophthalmopathy during 18 months of follow-up defined stable disease. The diagnoses drew upon clinical symptoms, serum thyroxine and TRAb, thyroid ultrasound and orbital computed tomography. Source material: blood. The sequence was collected from a man aged 45-60 years with Graves' hyperthyroidism. This chain connects TRBV7-3 to TRBJ2-2, with D unclear. The CDR3, as DNA: TGTGCCAGCAGCTTAACTTACCGCCGGACGGAGAACACCGGGGAGCTGTTTTTT. Residues: CASSLTYRRTENTGELFF.